A single sample gave rise to the 23 T cell receptor beta chains below, sequenced in a study of somatic mutations in cytotoxic T cells in rheumatoid arthritis. Clones were read by immunoSEQ multiplex PCR, and TCRdb kept only the in-frame ones, dropping some. The table lists around 12,000 clones, 70% to 85% of them singletons, with almost 35% in the top ten. The sample consisted of CD8+ T cells sorted from blood. These receptors originate from an adult with rheumatoid arthritis.

The J gene is TRBJ2-7, the V gene TRBV4-2; no clear D. Per germline, CDR1 LGHNA and CDR2 YNFKEQ. The CDR3 is 12 residues long. Trimming took 3 bases from V and 5 from J, leaving 8 bases between them. Here the CDR3 reads CASSHPRDEQYF. The CDR3 nucleotides read TGTGCCAGCAGCCACCCAAGGGACGAGCAGTACTTC.

This chain connects TRBV20-1 to TRBJ2-1, with no clear D. The V gene's germline CDR1 is DFQATT and CDR2 SNEGSKA (reference sequence). Trimming removed 5 bases at V and 8 bases at J, with 4 bases between. This CDR3 is 9 amino acids long. In DNA form, the CDR3 reads TGCAGTGCTGGCGATGAGCAGTTCTTC. Encoded protein: CSAGDEQFF.

The J gene is TRBJ2-5, the V gene TRBV25-1, with D possibly matching TRBD1 (5 bases). V lost 4 bases and J lost 4, with 10 bases in between. Per germline, CDR1 MGHDK and CDR2 SYGVNS. The CDR3 has 13 residues. CDR3 nucleotides: TGTGCCAGCAGTGTGGGGCTAGGAGAGACCCAGTACTTC. Its protein is CASSVGLGETQYF.

V and J are TRBV4-3 and TRBJ1-4, with D maybe TRBD1 (6 bases). Germline CDR1 LGHNA, CDR2 YSLEER. Trimming stripped 4 bases from V and 8 bases from J, with 17 bases between. The CDR3 consists of 15 residues. The CDR3 spells CASSLGGHRAEKLFF. As DNA, the CDR3 is TGCGCCAGCAGCCTCGGGGGCCATCGCGCCGAAAAACTGTTTTTT.

This chain connects TRBV25-1 to TRBJ1-2, with 7 bases identical to TRBD1. The CDR3 consists of 14 residues. Trimming cost V 8 bases and J 5 bases; bases outside gene matches: 11. Germline V gene lookup returns CDR1 MGHDK and CDR2 SYGVNS. The CDR3: CASGHQGTAYGYTF. For the CDR3, the DNA is TGTGCCAGCGGGCACCAAGGGACAGCTTATGGCTACACCTTC.

The chain recombines TRBV6-5 with TRBJ2-3, with D possibly TRBD2 on 6 matching bases. The CDR3 loop spans 15 amino acids. Trimming pared 4 bases from V and 6 bases from J, leaving 17 bases between. Germline lookup yields CDR1 MNHEY and CDR2 SVGAGI. The CDR3 nucleotides read TGTGCCAGCAGTTTTGGAACTAGCTTCGTGGATACGCAGTATTTT. As protein: CASSFGTSFVDTQYF.

The chain uses TRBV10-3 and TRBJ2-1, with TRBD2 identical over 7 bases. This CDR3 contains 16 residues. CDR1 and CDR2 (germline): ENHRY, SYGVKD. V shed 0 bases and J 0 bases; nucleotides not matched to a gene: 2. CDR3 residues: CAISESGGGSYNEQFF. The CDR3 region has the DNA TGTGCCATCAGTGAGTCTGGCGGGGGCTCCTACAATGAGCAGTTCTTC.

The V gene is TRBV27, the J gene TRBJ1-1; no firm D call. CDR3 length: 16 amino acids. Germline-derived CDR1 and CDR2 are MNHEY and SMNVEV (reference sequence). V was shortened by 2 bases and J by 2 bases, with 15 bases between the two germline ends. The CDR3 region is CASSLQVPTVNTEAFF. The CDR3 nucleotides read TGTGCCAGCAGTTTACAGGTTCCAACCGTTAACACTGAAGCTTTCTTT.

The genes are TRBV6-6 and TRBJ2-1; the match to TRBD2 covers 12 bases. This CDR3 has 15 residues. Germline V lookup: CDR1 MNHNY, CDR2 SVGAGI (reference sequence). Losses at the gene ends were 5 bases for V and 7 bases for J; bases not matched to a gene: 6. The CDR3 here is CASSDLAGGYNEQFF. For the CDR3, the DNA is TGTGCCAGCAGTGATCTAGCGGGAGGGTATAATGAGCAGTTCTTC.

The V gene is TRBV20-1, the J gene TRBJ2-7; D remains ambiguous. The CDR3 runs 11 residues. Deletions cut 7 bases from V and 2 bases from J, with 9 bases between. Germline assignment: CDR1 DFQATT and CDR2 SNEGSKA (reference sequence). The DNA of the CDR3 is TGCAGTGTTCCCACCCCCTACGAGCAGTACTTC. Translation gives CSVPTPYEQYF.

V usage is TRBV11-2 and J usage is TRBJ2-2; no definite D call. The CDR3 totals 17 residues. Germline V lookup: CDR1 SGHAT, CDR2 FQNNGV. V lost 4 bases to trimming and J lost 0 bases, with 15 bases between them. The chain's CDR3 is CASSSRAHPPNTGELFF. The DNA for the CDR3 is TGTGCCAGCAGCTCAAGGGCCCACCCGCCGAACACCGGGGAGCTGTTTTTT.

A few counts support this clone. The chain recombines TRBV10-1 with TRBJ2-1; 7 bases are a match to TRBD2. With V trimmed by 0 bases and J by 6 bases, 2 bases remained unmatched. The germline CDR1 and CDR2 sequences are WNHNN and SYGVQD (reference sequence). The CDR3 consists of 14 residues. Here the CDR3 reads CASSESAGINEQFF. The CDR3 coding sequence is TGCGCCAGCAGTGAGTCAGCGGGAATCAATGAGCAGTTCTTC.

This chain links TRBV13 with TRBJ2-1; TRBD1 aligns across 9 bases. This CDR3 comprises 17 residues. The germline CDR1 and CDR2 sequences are PRHDT and FYEKMQ (reference sequence). Unmatched junction bases numbered 11, after V lost 4 bases and J lost 4 bases. In DNA, the CDR3 is TGTGCCAGCAGCTCTCTGGGACAGGGTAAGGGTTACAATGAGCAGTTCTTC. As protein: CASSSLGQGKGYNEQFF. The entire variable domain, with the rest obtained from reference TRBV13 and TRBJ2-1, is as follows: AAGVIQSPRHLIKEKRETATLKCYPIPRHDTVYWYQQGPGQDPQFLISFYEKMQSDKGSIPDRFSAQQFSDYHSELNMSSLELGDSALYFCASSSLGQGKGYNEQFFGPGTRLTVL.

The genes are TRBV19 and TRBJ2-1; D remains unclear. Trimming cost V 3 bases and J 6 bases, with 6 bases left between them. CDR1 and CDR2 (germline): LNHDA, SQIVND (reference sequence). The CDR3 length is 12 residues. CDR3 residues: CASSIPGNEQFF. The DNA of the CDR3 is TGTGCCAGTAGTATTCCAGGCAATGAGCAGTTCTTC. Using reference TRBV19 and TRBJ2-1 for the parts outside the CDR3, the full variable domain is DGGITQSPKYLFRKEGQNVTLSCEQNLNHDAMYWYRQDPGQGLRLIYYSQIVNDFQKGDIAEGYSVSREKKESFPLTVTSAQKNPTAFYLCASSIPGNEQFFGPGTRLTVL.

This clone appeared once. The chain has TRBV9 and TRBJ2-7; 8 nucleotides line up with TRBD1. Germline lookup yields CDR1 SGDLS and CDR2 YYNGEE. The CDR3 length is 13 residues. The junction had 7 bases not matched to a gene; V was cut back by 3 bases and J by 8 bases. Here the CDR3 reads CASSGQGQGQQYF. CDR3 nucleotides: TGTGCCAGCAGCGGACAAGGACAGGGCCAGCAGTACTTC.

CDR3 in DNA: TGTGCCAGCAGTGAACTAGCGGGGGGGCAAGAGACCCAGTACTTC. Translated, it gives CASSELAGGQETQYF. The chain combines TRBV6-1 with TRBJ2-5; 12 bases map to TRBD2. The CDR3 consists of 15 residues. Losses at the gene ends were 2 bases for V and 2 bases for J; bases not matched to a gene: 0. Germline V gene lookup returns CDR1 MNHNS and CDR2 SASEGT.

The chain uses TRBV4-1 and TRBJ1-5; 7 nucleotides agree with TRBD1. The junction had 4 bases not matched to a gene; V was cut back by 1 base and J by 7 bases. Germline loops: CDR1 MGHRA, CDR2 YSYEKL. CDR3 size: 14 residues. CDR3 amino acids: CASSQGGGRQPQHF. The DNA for the CDR3 is TGCGCCAGCAGCCAAGGAGGGGGCCGACAGCCCCAGCATTTT.

The chain combines TRBV9 with TRBJ2-7, with D possibly matching TRBD1 (5 bases). V lost 0 bases to trimming and J lost 2 bases, with 9 bases between them. The length of the CDR3 is 14 residues. CDR1 SGDLS and CDR2 YYNGEE come from the germline V gene. CDR3 amino acids: CASSVATGTYEQYF. Here the CDR3 DNA reads TGTGCCAGCAGCGTAGCTACAGGAACCTACGAGCAGTACTTC.

In its sample, this clone is medium-sized. The genes are TRBV7-8 and TRBJ1-1, with 10 bases lining up with TRBD1. With V trimmed by 5 bases and J by 3 bases, 3 bases remained unmatched. CDR1 is SGHVS and CDR2 is FQNEAQ in the germline V gene. The CDR3 length is 14 residues. The CDR3 is CASSPGTGDTEAFF. The CDR3 region has the DNA TGTGCCAGCAGCCCCGGGACAGGGGACACTGAAGCTTTCTTT.

This clone was seen only a few times. Other DNA sequences in the same sample also yield this CDR3. The chain has TRBV6-1 and TRBJ2-3; 12 bases align to TRBD2. The CDR3 is 15 amino acids. CDR1 is MNHNS and CDR2 is SASEGT in the germline V gene. Germline trimming cut 2 bases from V and 4 bases from J; bases unmatched to any gene: 1. The CDR3 DNA sequence: TGTGCCAGCAGTGAACTAGCGGGGGGGCCAGATACGCAGTATTTT. Translation gives CASSELAGGPDTQYF.

This clone was counted a few times. The chain joins TRBV29-1 to TRBJ2-7; D call uncertain. This CDR3 comprises 12 residues. V lost 7 bases, J lost 2 bases, and 12 bases lay in between. CDR1 and CDR2 from the germline V gene are SQVTM and ANQGSEA. For the CDR3, the DNA is TGCAGCGCCATACATAAGACCTACGAGCAGTACTTC. The encoded protein is CSAIHKTYEQYF.

This clone was found a few times. The chain recombines TRBV19 with TRBJ1-5; 11 bases fit TRBD1. Germline-derived CDR1 and CDR2 are LNHDA and SQIVND (reference sequence). The CDR3 length is 15 residues. The V segment lost 5 bases and the J segment 6 bases; nucleotides outside the gene matches: 6. The CDR3 DNA sequence: TGTGCCAGTAGTCTCTGGACAGGGGGCAGTCAGCCCCAGCATTTT. This translates into CASSLWTGGSQPQHF.

The CDR3 DNA is TGTGCCAGCAGTGACTCGGAACTAGCGGCTAGCACAGATACGCAGTATTTT. Translation gives CASSDSELAASTDTQYF. This rearrangement joins TRBV6-4 to TRBJ2-3, with 8 bases that match TRBD2. V lost 0 bases to trimming and J lost 0 bases; unmatched junction nucleotides: 5. CDR1 MRHNA and CDR2 SNTAGT come from the germline V gene. The CDR3 contains 17 residues.